This T cell receptor (beta chain) derives from a study of shared clonotypes between healthy human individuals (dated by TCRdb to 2020 to 2021). Notes on the research overall: The cohort comprised a couple of women and a few men aged 18 to 49 years. Blood TCR repertoires of about 5 healthy adults were deeply sequenced to estimate repertoire size and the extent of clonotype sharing between individuals. Libraries were prepared and TCR repertoires were sequenced by different laboratories using diverse techniques, in order to increase sequencing depth and limit assay-specific biases. Leukapheresis yielded between about 0.9 and 9.5 billion PBMCs per donor. Per donor, three plates each were used for CD4 naive and CD4 memory, two for CD8 naive, and one for CD8 memory. The paper as a whole reports these results and caveats: Even with the large sequencing depth, rarefaction of the sorted-subset datasets indicated that sequencing was incomplete. The genetic and exposure-history diversity represented was limited by the small number of donors. Only blood was sampled, and tissue TCR repertoires likely differ from those in blood. Based on pairwise subsampling, the degree of clonotype sharing among donors was expected to be affected by sequencing depth. Sharing across several donors was observed for approximately 5% of naive CD4, about 3.2% of naive CD8, 2% to 2.5% of memory CD4, and around 0.4% of memory CD8 clonotypes. Compared with non-shared clonotypes, the clonotypes found in all four sorted-subset donors had higher generation probabilities. Larger estimated clonotype richness was generally found for naive subsets than for memory subsets.

The germline V gene specifies MGHRA as CDR1 and YSYEKL as CDR2. V trim: 1 base; J trim: 0 bases; unmatched bases: 3. The CDR3 covers 15 residues, taking in both the cysteine and the phenylalanine. The read is trimmed to its CDR3 DNA, 45 bases read in frame from base 1. Donors were healthy HIV-negative adults with no recently reported acute infections or vaccinations. Only Caucasian adults living in Nashville, Tennessee, USA were represented among the donors. CD4+ T cells were enriched through magnetic negative selection, after which naive cells were positively selected on CD45RA and the remaining negative fraction served as the memory subset. Blood was collected by leukapheresis, and PBMCs were isolated by Ficoll-Histopaque density gradient centrifugation and then cryopreserved in liquid nitrogen vapor phase. Purity and quantity of every magnetically sorted T cell population were checked by analytical flow cytometry. Genomic DNA was isolated from each sorted fraction and quantified by UV absorbance on a Nanodrop 2000c.

TCR CDR3 regions were amplified from genomic DNA by multiplex PCR using the deep immunoSEQ assay. For each cell subset, the extracted genomic DNA was distributed evenly across all wells of several immunoSEQ 96-well plates, and each plate served as one replicate. For sorted subsets, 200 to 250 ng of genomic DNA, equivalent to 25,000 to 35,000 T cell genomes, went into each replicate PCR. The purified libraries were quantified using a Qubit 3.0 fluorometer, sized with a Bioanalyzer 2100, and then quantified again using the KAPA Library Quantification kit. Every immunoSEQ 96-well plate was sequenced on a separate single-read 150-cycle Illumina NextSeq 550 flow cell. The authors processed their data as follows. Because the immunoSEQ output included only junctional sequences and no quality scores, the filtering could not be the same as the filtering used for full-length reads. To assign V/J genes and CDR3, sequences were annotated against IMGT germline references using PyIR, a Python wrapper for IgBLAST v1.9. Any read was removed if the V/J assignment was weak (E-value above 1e-6), the CDR3 was missing, or the read contained stop codons, out-of-frame junctions, or ambiguous translated residues. V3J clonotypes were defined by identical inferred V gene, J gene, and CDR3 amino acid sequence. To compute the percentage overlap between repertoires, the number of shared unique clonotypes was divided by the size of the smaller repertoire. Repertoire richness was assessed with RTK rarefaction, the Chao1 estimator, and Recon v2.1 estimates of unobserved clonotypes. OLGA was used to compute generation probabilities for all TCRbeta clonotypes that the gDNA method yielded from four donors. TCRdb holds this immuneACCESS table with in-frame rearrangements only. Some clones are missing; in checked studies, unresolved V genes explain under half, and the rest has no known cause. V and J calls and clone size are given by that table; D and trimming were obtained from the DNA. For this sample the table gives nearly 1 million clones, of which approximately 80% were detected only once. Approximately 1.5% of the sample is in the top ten clones.

Concerning this clone itself: Its antigen has not been determined. No clone much larger than this one lies a single base away; base qualities are absent.

The TCR was taken from a man aged 18 to 30 in good health. This chain joins TRBV4-1 to TRBJ2-7, and TRBD2 matches 7 of the central bases. Sequencing was done on a sample of memory CD4+ T cells sorted from blood. Sample cell subset or site, as interpreted from the label and publication: CD45RA-negative fraction. CDR3 protein: CASSQALAVSYEQYF. The DNA is as follows: TGCGCCAGCAGCCAAGCTCTAGCGGTCTCCTACGAGCAGTACTTC.